The 32 T cell receptor beta chains in this list originate from one sample, sequenced in a study of cytomegalovirus exposure and HLA in healthy donors. The PCR made use of 60 Vbeta and 13 Jbeta primers. The method was immunoSEQ multiplex PCR; TCRdb's version includes in-frame clones alone and lacks a portion of them. The sample contains over 55,000 clones, about four fifths of which appear only once. Sequenced input: PBMCs. The receptors were sampled from a woman in her twenties or thirties in good health and CMV-seronegative.

This chain joins TRBV25-1 and TRBJ1-1, with D possibly TRBD1 on 6 matching bases. V lost 6 bases to trimming and J lost 8 bases, with 13 bases between them. The CDR3 consists of 12 residues. Germline V gives CDR1 MGHDK, CDR2 SYGVNS. In nucleotides, the CDR3 is TGTGCCAGCAGCCTCAGGGGTCCCGAAGCTTTCTTT. Amino acid sequence: CASSLRGPEAFF.

This sequence joins TRBV27 and TRBJ2-5; D unresolved. V lost 2 bases and J 8 bases, leaving 15 bases between the germline ends. CDR1 and CDR2 (germline): MNHEY, SMNVEV (reference sequence). The CDR3 is made up of 14 amino acids. This chain's CDR3 is CASSLESQYSTQYF. CDR3 DNA sequence: TGTGCCAGCAGTTTAGAATCCCAATATAGCACCCAGTACTTC.

The rearrangement uses TRBV29-1 and TRBJ2-1, with 7 positions matching TRBD2. V dropped 6 bases and J dropped 3; count of bases not matched to a gene: 5. The V gene's germline CDR1 is SQVTM and CDR2 ANQGSEA. The CDR3 runs 13 residues. The CDR3 DNA follows: TGCAGCGTCCTCGGGGGGAGCTACAATGAGCAGTTCTTC. Its translation is CSVLGGSYNEQFF.

This clone has a single count. The gene calls are TRBV5-1 and TRBJ2-7; TRBD1 agrees at 9 bases. The germline gives CDR1 SGHRS, CDR2 YFSETQ. The CDR3 consists of 17 residues. The J segment lost 1 base and the V segment lost 3 bases, leaving 11 bases of the junction unmatched. The CDR3 is CASSSGFAGQGSYEQYF. CDR3 DNA: TGCGCCAGCAGCTCTGGGTTTGCGGGACAGGGATCCTACGAGCAGTACTTC.

V and J are TRBV6-5 and TRBJ2-7, with TRBD1 as a possible D gene (5 bases). The CDR3 consists of 13 residues. Germline CDR1 reads MNHEY; CDR2 reads SVGAGI. V lost 2 bases and J lost 1, with 6 bases in between. CDR3 coding DNA: TGTGCCAGCAGTTACGACAGATCCTACGAGCAGTACTTC. Amino acids: CASSYDRSYEQYF.

The chain couples TRBV6-5 to TRBJ1-4; D is unclear. The CDR3 is 14 residues long. Looked up from germline, CDR1 is MNHEY and CDR2 is SVGAGI. Trimming removed 5 bases from V and 11 bases from J, with 18 bases in between. The CDR3 protein is CASSPASIAGKLFF. The CDR3 DNA is TGTGCCAGCAGTCCCGCCTCAATAGCGGGGAAACTGTTTTTT.

The rearrangement links TRBV11-2 to TRBJ1-6, with D uncertain. The CDR3 runs 14 residues. V was clipped by 5 bases and J by 7 bases, with 12 bases between them. CDR1 is SGHAT, CDR2 FQNNGV, per germline. Written as DNA, the CDR3 is TGTGCCAGCAGCCTACCGAGCCCCAATTCACCCCTCCACTTT. Translation: CASSLPSPNSPLHF.

The chain couples TRBV2 to TRBJ2-7; 8 bases are shared with TRBD2. The CDR3 length is 12 residues. J gave up 6 bases and V 6 bases, and 4 bases lay outside the gene matches. Germline values: CDR1 SNHLY, CDR2 FYNNEI. CDR3 DNA: TGTGCCAGCAGCCCCGGGGGGGGCGAGCAGTACTTC. Its translation: CASSPGGGEQYF. The variable domain in full, with the rest retrieved from reference TRBV2 and TRBJ2-7, is EPEVTQTPSHQVTQMGQEVILRCVPISNHLYFYWYRQILGQKVEFLVSFYNNEISEKSEIFDDQFSVERPDGSNFTLKIRSTKLEDSAMYFCASSPGGGEQYFGPGTRLTVT.

The chain is built from TRBV28 and TRBJ1-2; D is ambiguous. The CDR3 contains 14 residues. Germline assignment: CDR1 MDHEN and CDR2 SYDVKM. V was cut by 9 bases and J by 0 bases, with 14 bases left in between. The CDR3: CASLRVRANYGYTF. The CDR3 DNA is TGTGCCAGTTTGAGGGTTCGAGCTAACTATGGCTACACCTTC.

DNA of the CDR3: TGTGCCAGCAGTGACTCCTTGGGGACAGGGTCCAACAACGACCGCTCTGGGGCCAACGTCCTGACTTTC. Amino acid sequence: CASSDSLGTGSNNDRSGANVLTF. This rearrangement joins TRBV6-4 to TRBJ2-6; the match to TRBD1 covers 9 bases. This CDR3 contains 23 residues. V was clipped by 0 bases and J by 0 bases; unmatched bases: 18. Germline assignment: CDR1 MRHNA and CDR2 SNTAGT.

The gene calls are TRBV30 and TRBJ2-7, with D maybe TRBD1 (7 bases). Looked up from germline, CDR1 is GTSNPN and CDR2 is SVGIG (reference sequence). Trimming cost V 2 bases and J 2 bases, with 16 bases left between them. This CDR3 has 15 residues. The CDR3 reads CAWSRRGQPPYEQYF. DNA for the CDR3: TGTGCCTGGAGTCGGAGGGGACAGCCACCCTACGAGCAGTACTTC.

This chain connects TRBV6-5 to TRBJ1-2; D call uncertain. The CDR3 has 13 amino acids. Germline V gene lookup returns CDR1 MNHEY and CDR2 SVGAGI. The germline V and J ends were trimmed by 2 bases and 1 base, with 5 bases remaining between them. The CDR3 is CASSYGLNYGYTF. Here the CDR3 DNA reads TGTGCCAGCAGTTACGGACTTAACTATGGCTACACCTTC.

This chain joins TRBV7-9 and TRBJ2-2; 7 bases line up with TRBD2. The length of the CDR3 is 17 residues. Germline-derived CDR1 and CDR2 are SEHNR and FQNEAQ (reference sequence). J gave up 2 bases and V 0 bases, and 6 bases lay outside the gene matches. CDR3 residues: CASSLAAGEINTGELFF. The CDR3 DNA sequence: TGTGCCAGCAGCTTAGCGGCGGGGGAGATAAACACCGGGGAGCTGTTTTTT.

The V gene is TRBV6-1, the J gene TRBJ2-1; TRBD2 is a possible D gene (6 bases). V was pared by 2 bases and J by 8 bases, with 10 bases between. The CDR3 sequence is 13 residues long. Germline V gene lookup returns CDR1 MNHNS and CDR2 SASEGT. The CDR3 DNA follows: TGTGCCAGCAGTGAAAGTTGGGGGGATGAGCAGTTCTTC. Translation: CASSESWGDEQFF.

This chain joins TRBV29-1 and TRBJ2-2, with a possible D match to TRBD1 (6 bases). Per the germline V gene, CDR1 is SQVTM and CDR2 is ANQGSEA. Trimming removed 7 bases at V and 1 base at J, with 13 bases between. This CDR3 comprises 14 residues. The CDR3 DNA reads as TGCAGCGCTAGACAGGTCGTGAACACCGGGGAGCTGTTTTTT. It encodes CSARQVVNTGELFF.

In the case of this clone: A read error may account for a junction end that differs from germline. The chain has TRBV7-7 and TRBJ2-5, with 7 bases lining up with TRBD1. Germline CDR1 SSHAT, CDR2 FNYEAQ (reference sequence). This CDR3 region has 14 residues. The CDR3 loop is CASSPRGQQETQYF. In nucleotides, the CDR3 is TGTGCTAGCAGCCCCAGGGGACAGCAAGAGACCCAGTACTTC.

The chain carries TRBV4-1 and TRBJ2-2; the match to TRBD2 covers 7 bases. CDR3 length: 16 amino acids. The trim removed 1 base at V and 4 bases at J, leaving 6 bases unmatched. In germline, CDR1 is MGHRA, CDR2 YSYEKL. The CDR3 protein is CASSQGGGAVTGELFF. The CDR3 DNA reads TGCGCCAGCAGCCAAGGCGGGGGAGCCGTCACCGGGGAGCTGTTTTTT.

The V and J genes are TRBV4-1 and TRBJ2-5, with TRBD1 matching over 8 bases. Germline CDR1 and CDR2: MGHRA and YSYEKL. This CDR3 is built from 17 residues. The V segment lost 2 bases and the J segment 2 bases; nucleotides outside the gene matches: 10. The CDR3 DNA sequence: TGCGCCAGCAGCCAAACAAGGGACAGGACCCCGCAAGAGACCCAGTACTTC. This sequence encodes CASSQTRDRTPQETQYF.

The chain couples TRBV5-1 to TRBJ2-7; D is perhaps TRBD1 (6 bases). Deletions cut 0 bases from V and 5 bases from J, with 9 bases between. The CDR3 is made up of 13 amino acids. In germline, CDR1 is SGHRS, CDR2 YFSETQ. CDR3 loop: CASSLVGGNEQYF. CDR3 DNA: TGCGCCAGCAGCTTGGTTGGGGGCAACGAGCAGTACTTC.

The chain has TRBV13 and TRBJ2-3; TRBD1 agrees at 8 bases. CDR1 is PRHDT and CDR2 is FYEKMQ in the germline V gene (reference sequence). This CDR3 spans 16 amino acids. J was trimmed by 0 bases and V by 5 bases; bases with no gene match: 7. The DNA of the CDR3 is TGTGCCAGCAGCACTCAGGGGGCTGGGAGCACAGATACGCAGTATTTT. Protein product: CASSTQGAGSTDTQYF.

This chain links TRBV30 with TRBJ1-1; D gene unclear. V dropped 0 bases and J dropped 1 base, with 6 bases sitting between them. The CDR3 contains 13 residues. In germline, CDR1 is GTSNPN, CDR2 SVGIG (reference sequence). In DNA, the CDR3 is TGTGCCTGGAGTGTTGGGAGGAACACTGAAGCTTTCTTT. Encoded protein: CAWSVGRNTEAFF.

The chain is built from TRBV28 and TRBJ2-6; no clear D. Germline V lookup: CDR1 MDHEN, CDR2 SYDVKM. With 3 bases removed from V and 0 bases from J, the gap between germline ends came to 6 bases. The CDR3 loop spans 15 amino acids. In nucleotides, the CDR3 is TGTGCCAGCAGTTTTTCCCACTCTGGGGCCAACGTCCTGACTTTC. Translating gives CASSFSHSGANVLTF.

The table lists this clone with a count of one. V gene TRBV18 combines with J gene TRBJ1-2; no clear D. Looked up from germline, CDR1 is KGHSH and CDR2 is LQKENI. CDR3 length: 15 residues. Trimming stripped 3 bases from V and 2 bases from J, with 13 bases between. The CDR3 region has the DNA TGTGCCAGCTCACCTGTTAGCATTGGCAACTATGGCTACACCTTC. Protein: CASSPVSIGNYGYTF.

The chain uses TRBV30 and TRBJ2-6; D is possibly TRBD1 (5 bases). In germline, CDR1 is GTSNPN, CDR2 SVGIG (reference sequence). The V gene lost 7 bases and the J gene lost 0 bases, with 19 bases spanning the gap. The CDR3 has 17 amino acids. This CDR3 reads CAYKSPSTVSGANVLTF. The CDR3 nucleotides are TGTGCCTACAAGTCCCCTTCGACAGTCTCTGGGGCCAACGTCCTGACTTTC.

The chain has TRBV2 and TRBJ2-7; 7 positions match TRBD1. The CDR3 runs to 16 residues. CDR1 SNHLY and CDR2 FYNNEI come from the germline V gene. V shed 4 bases and J 0 bases; nucleotides not matched to a gene: 9. In DNA, the CDR3 is TGTGCCAGCAGTGCTATTGGGACAGTAGCCTCCTACGAGCAGTACTTC. Translated, it gives CASSAIGTVASYEQYF.

V gene TRBV6-4 combines with J gene TRBJ2-2; D call uncertain. The CDR3 has 13 amino acids. Germline CDR1 reads MRHNA; CDR2 reads SNTAGT. V lost 5 bases and J 0 bases, leaving 4 bases between the germline ends. The CDR3 sequence: CASSPANTGELFF. The CDR3 DNA is TGTGCCAGCAGTCCCGCGAACACCGGGGAGCTGTTTTTT.

The chain couples TRBV5-4 to TRBJ1-1; D unresolved. V lost 4 bases and J lost 1, with 17 bases in between. The CDR3 extends over 16 amino acids. The germline gives CDR1 SGHNT, CDR2 YYREEE (reference sequence). The CDR3 sequence: CASSDKAHSKNTEAFF. The CDR3 DNA reads TGTGCCAGCAGCGATAAAGCGCATTCAAAGAACACTGAAGCTTTCTTT.

This clone was seen more than once but under ten times. The chain joins TRBV21-1 to TRBJ2-1; TRBD2, the table's D call, lacks a check against the DNA. TRBV21-1 is deemed a pseudogene. The CDR3 extends over 17 amino acids. CDR3 sequence (DNA): TGTGCCAGCAGCAAAGCGGGAGGGTGTATTGGGGACAATGAGCAGTTCTTC. Its protein is CASSKAGGCIGDNEQFF.

This chain joins TRBV6-5 and TRBJ2-3, with D perhaps TRBD1 (6 bases). Trimming cost V 5 bases and J 5 bases, with 14 bases left between them. From germline, CDR1 is MNHEY and CDR2 SVGAGI. The CDR3 contains 14 residues. The CDR3, as DNA: TGTGCCAGCAGTCTACAGGGAAAGCGAGATACGCAGTATTTT. Its protein product is CASSLQGKRDTQYF.

The chain has TRBV30 and TRBJ1-6, with D maybe TRBD1 (6 bases). Between the trimmed V and J ends, which lost 3 bases and 1 base, there was a span of 25 bases. CDR3 length: 20 amino acids. CDR1 is GTSNPN, CDR2 SVGIG, per germline (reference sequence). CDR3 sequence: CAWSDAQGRFLVSYNSPLHF. The CDR3 bases are TGTGCCTGGAGCGATGCACAGGGAAGATTTTTGGTGTCCTATAATTCACCCCTCCACTTT.

The V and J genes are TRBV13 and TRBJ2-7, with TRBD2 matching over 10 bases. This CDR3 is 16 amino acids long. Germline V gene data show CDR1 as PRHDT and CDR2 as FYEKMQ (reference sequence). Trimming took 5 bases from V and 7 from J; bases not matched to a gene: 14. Here the CDR3 reads CASSAGALAGAGEQYF. The CDR3 nucleotides are TGTGCCAGCAGCGCAGGGGCCCTAGCGGGAGCTGGGGAGCAGTACTTC.

This sequence joins TRBV28 and TRBJ2-2, with 7 bases fitting TRBD1. The length of the CDR3 is 15 residues. Germline CDR1 and CDR2: MDHEN and SYDVKM. Unmatched junction bases numbered 5, after V lost 5 bases and J lost 2 bases. As DNA, the CDR3 is TGTGCCAGCAGTCACAGGGGTTCTAACACCGGGGAGCTGTTTTTT. It codes for CASSHRGSNTGELFF.